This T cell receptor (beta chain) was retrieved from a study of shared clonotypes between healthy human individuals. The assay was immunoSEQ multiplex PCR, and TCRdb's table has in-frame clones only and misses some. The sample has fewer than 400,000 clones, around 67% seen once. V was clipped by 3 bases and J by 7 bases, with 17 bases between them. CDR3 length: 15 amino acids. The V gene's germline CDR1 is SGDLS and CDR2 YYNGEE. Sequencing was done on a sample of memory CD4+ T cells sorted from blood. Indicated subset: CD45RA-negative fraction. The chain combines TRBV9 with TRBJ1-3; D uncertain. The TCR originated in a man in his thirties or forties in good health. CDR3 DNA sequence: TGTGCCAGCAGCGCCGTCATGGGCCTCGGGAACACCATATATTTT. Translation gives CASSAVMGLGNTIYF.